This TCR beta chain was recovered during a study of control samples from healthy donors and cancer patients. The repertoire was sequenced with immunoSEQ multiplex PCR; TCRdb's copy has only in-frame clones and lacks some. This table holds fewer than 250,000 clones. This TCR was recovered from a woman aged 25-40 years in good health. The source material was blood.

DNA of the CDR3: TGCGCCAGCAGCTTGGACCGAACCACAGATACGCAGTATTTT. It codes for CASSLDRTTDTQYF. This rearrangement joins TRBV5-1 to TRBJ2-3, with D unresolved. Germline lookup yields CDR1 SGHRS and CDR2 YFSETQ. This CDR3 region has 14 residues. Trimming stripped 0 bases from V and 2 bases from J, with 7 bases between.